Listed below are T cell receptor beta chains from one sample, sequenced in a study of T cell repertoires in cytomegalovirus infection. TCRdb ran MiXCR on the reads and lists one entry per CDR3 protein. The sample lists 450,000 to 600,000 distinct CDR3 sequences, about 10% occurring once. Sequenced input: PBMCs. Every receptor here comes from a human donor in good health (CMV status not recorded). Some clones in this sample may be carry-over from other donors' samples. Each CDR3 is given without its conserved first and last residue.

j_call v_call cdr3_aa
TRBJ2-2 TRBV9 ASSVARQRENTGELF
TRBJ2-5 TRBV2 ASRRRAGAILQETQY
TRBJ2-1 TRBV5-1 TSSLVDVYNEQF
TRBJ2-7 TRBV5-4 ASSFGLASNEQY
TRBJ2-3 TRBV29-1 SPSASTQY
TRBJ1-1 TRBV29-1 SVHLRSGTNTEAF
TRBJ1-1 TRBV20-1 SVRRGQSYLNTEAF
TRBJ2-1 TRBV20-1 SARPSGGLRNEQF
TRBJ2-5 TRBV5-1 ASSTGTGNGETQY
TRBJ2-2 TRBV7-9 ASSLRRLAAALDTGELF
TRBJ2-7 TRBV15 ATSERAGTLYEQY
TRBJ1-6 TRBV19 ASSKGQGTGSPLH
TRBJ2-7 TRBV28 ASRLVGVTYEQY
TRBJ2-5 TRBV5-4 ASRGAGTSVGTQY
TRBJ2-7 TRBV3-1 ASSGSLSSLEQY
TRBJ1-1 TRBV19 ASSINGPGFMNTEAF
TRBJ2-1 TRBV20-1 SAQTSGAFNEQF
TRBJ1-1 TRBV6-2/TRBV6-3 ASSYKGDTEAF
TRBJ2-5 TRBV19 ASRGRVRETQY
TRBJ2-3 TRBV6-1 ATRDARDTQY
TRBJ2-3 TRBV20-1 SATSGREGLDTQY
TRBJ2-7 TRBV11-3 ASSPPQSSYEQY
TRBJ2-1 TRBV6-2/TRBV6-3 ASSYWDKMGEQF
TRBJ2-3 TRBV7-8 ASSFRTSGTDTQY
TRBJ1-5 TRBV15 ATSRDPSGEPQH
TRBJ2-6 TRBV7-3 ASSLSVGASGANVLT
TRBJ2-5 TRBV5-5 ASSGGLAGAQETQY
TRBJ1-2 TRBV29-1 SVGVSTGGFSYT
TRBJ2-6 TRBV7-2 ASSLVTGLISGANVLT